The 22 T cell receptor beta chains presented below share a single source sample, sequenced in a study of T-cell reconstitution after alpha-beta-depleted transplantation in children. Molecular barcoding with unique molecular identifiers was used for the TCRbeta library. MiXCR was run by TCRdb on the PCR reads, yielding one entry per CDR3 protein. Of 110,000 or so distinct CDR3 sequences detected, almost 6.5% appear once; the ten largest clones hold approximately 25%. The specimen was PBMCs, mostly from graft donor cells, collected 360 days after TCRalphabeta/CD19-depleted stem cell transplant. Source of these receptors: a male patient under 10 years old who had a stem cell transplant for acute lymphoblastic leukemia, so the T cells may come from the graft donor.

In its sample, this clonotype was seen a few times. The gene calls are TRBV10-1 and TRBJ1-6; D call uncertain. Trimming cost V 3 bases and J 6 bases, with 12 bases left between them. The CDR3 is 15 amino acids. Germline CDR1 reads WNHNN; CDR2 reads SYGVQD (reference sequence). The CDR3 spells CASSDQGGINSPLHF. The CDR3 region has the DNA TGCGCCAGCAGTGACCAAGGAGGGATTAATTCACCCCTCCACTTT.

This clonotype has only a few counts. The rearrangement joins TRBV9 to TRBJ2-2, with 7 bases fitting TRBD1. Per the germline V gene, CDR1 is SGDLS and CDR2 is YYNGEE. The V gene end was trimmed by 3 bases and the J gene end by 2 bases; junction bases not matched to a gene: 4. CDR3 length equals 15 residues. The CDR3 spells CASSADRENTGELFF. The CDR3 DNA follows: TGTGCCAGCAGCGCAGACAGGGAAAACACCGGGGAGCTGTTTTTT.

This clonotype occurred many times. The CDR3 DNA reads TGTGCCAGCAGCCCTCATATATCCCCCCCGACGGCCATGAACACTGAAGCTTTCTTT. Protein: CASSPHISPPTAMNTEAFF. The chain has TRBV7-9 and TRBJ1-1; the D is unclear. The CDR3 is 19 amino acids. Germline V gene data show CDR1 as SEHNR and CDR2 as FQNEAQ (reference sequence). V was clipped by 5 bases and J by 0 bases, with 25 bases between them.

This clonotype was seen a handful of times. The rearrangement links TRBV7-9 to TRBJ2-5; D remains unclear. V was pared by 5 bases and J by 5 bases, with 9 bases between. The germline V gene has CDR1 SEHNR and CDR2 FQNEAQ (reference sequence). The CDR3 runs 12 residues. CDR3 DNA: TGTGCCAGCAGCCCTTCGTCGGAGACCCAGTACTTC. It yields the protein CASSPSSETQYF.

This clonotype appeared a few times. The chain joins TRBV24-1 to TRBJ2-1; 13 bases are shared with TRBD2. The CDR3 consists of 15 residues. The germline CDR1 and CDR2 sequences are KGHDR and SFDVKD. The V and J ends lost 5 bases and 7 bases, in that order; junction bases with no gene match: 4. The CDR3 protein is CATSVTSGGRNEQFF. The CDR3 DNA reads as TGTGCCACCAGTGTGACTAGCGGGGGGAGGAATGAGCAGTTCTTC.

At least ten counts were recorded for this clonotype. The chain recombines TRBV12-3 or TRBV12-4 with TRBJ2-5; 7 bases line up with TRBD1. V shed 6 bases and J 1 base; nucleotides not matched to a gene: 5. The CDR3 is 14 amino acids. The CDR3 sequence: CASSKQGRQETQYF. In nucleotides, the CDR3 is TGTGCCAGCAGCAAACAGGGGCGCCAAGAGACCCAGTACTTC.

The chain carries TRBV7-9 and TRBJ1-2; D is uncertain. The CDR3 runs 11 residues. With 5 bases removed from V and 4 bases from J, the gap between germline ends came to 5 bases. Germline CDR1 and CDR2: SEHNR and FQNEAQ (reference sequence). The CDR3 DNA follows: TGTGCCAGCAGCCGCGCCTATGGCTACACCTTC. This sequence encodes CASSRAYGYTF.

This clonotype has a count of ten or more. The genes are TRBV5-1 and TRBJ2-1; 9 bases are a match to TRBD2. CDR3 size: 16 residues. Germline CDR1 reads SGHRS; CDR2 reads YFSETQ. V lost 5 bases and J lost 2; bases outside the gene matches: 8. The CDR3 is CASRVSGGSTYNEQFF. The CDR3 DNA sequence: TGCGCCAGCAGGGTTAGCGGGGGCTCAACCTACAATGAGCAGTTCTTC.

Regarding this clonotype: This may arise from a read error, as a much more abundant clone is one base away. The CDR3 spells CASSLRPETQNF. Written as DNA, the CDR3 is TGTGCCAGCAGCTTAAGACCGGAGACCCAGAACTTC. The chain has TRBV7-2 and TRBJ2-5; D unresolved. CDR1 SGHTA and CDR2 FQGNSA come from the germline V gene. The CDR3 runs 12 residues.

In this sample, this clonotype turned up many times. The V gene is TRBV7-6, the J gene TRBJ2-5; no clear D gene. Germline assignment: CDR1 SGHVS and CDR2 FNYEAQ. This CDR3 comprises 15 residues. V lost 1 base and J 5 bases, leaving 14 bases between the germline ends. This chain's CDR3 is CASSLVWGWKETQYF. CDR3 DNA sequence: TGTGCCAGCAGCTTAGTCTGGGGTTGGAAGGAGACCCAGTACTTC.

This clonotype was recorded many times. The chain recombines TRBV6-5 with TRBJ2-5, with D possibly TRBD2 on 5 matching bases. This CDR3 is built from 13 residues. CDR1 is MNHEY and CDR2 is SVGAGI in the germline V gene. Trimming stripped 4 bases from V and 1 base from J, with 7 bases between. The CDR3 reads CASSSSSQETQYF. CDR3 nucleotides: TGTGCCAGCAGTTCTAGCTCCCAAGAGACCCAGTACTTC.

This clonotype was counted between two and nine times. J is TRBJ2-1 and V is TRBV7-9; 15 bases match TRBD2. J was trimmed by 7 bases and V by 5 bases; bases with no gene match: 6. Germline assignment: CDR1 SEHNR and CDR2 FQNEAQ (reference sequence). This CDR3 contains 16 residues. CDR3 sequence reads: CASSRGLAGGRNEQFF. CDR3 DNA sequence: TGTGCCAGCAGCCGAGGACTAGCGGGGGGGAGGAATGAGCAGTTCTTC.

This clonotype was counted at least ten times. V and J are TRBV12-5 and TRBJ1-5; the D is unclear. Germline assignment: CDR1 LGHNT and CDR2 FRNRAP. Trimming took off 7 bases at V and 2 bases at J, with 6 bases between the two ends. This CDR3 has 12 residues. This CDR3 is CASAGGNQPQHF. CDR3 coding DNA: TGTGCTAGTGCAGGAGGCAATCAGCCCCAGCATTTT.

Many counts were recorded for this clonotype. The chain has TRBV29-1 and TRBJ2-4; D might be TRBD1 (5 bases). V was clipped by 6 bases and J by 0 bases, with 12 bases between them. This CDR3 is 14 amino acids long. Germline loops: CDR1 SQVTM, CDR2 ANQGSEA. DNA of the CDR3: TGCAGCGTCAGCGACAGACTAGCCAAAAACATTCAGTACTTC. It translates to CSVSDRLAKNIQYF.

The table lists this clonotype with many counts. This chain connects TRBV4-2 to TRBJ2-7, with 8 positions matching TRBD1. Germline V gene lookup returns CDR1 LGHNA and CDR2 YNFKEQ. V dropped 4 bases and J dropped 1; count of bases not matched to a gene: 6. The CDR3 length is 15 residues. In DNA form, the CDR3 reads TGTGCCAGCAGCCCCAGGACAGGGACGTCCTACGAGCAGTACTTC. It specifies CASSPRTGTSYEQYF.

This clonotype was seen repeatedly, ten times or more. CDR3 amino acids: CASSLVRLAESSTYNEQFF. The CDR3 DNA reads as TGCGCCAGCAGCTTGGTGAGACTAGCGGAAAGCTCAACCTACAATGAGCAGTTCTTC. The rearrangement uses TRBV5-1 and TRBJ2-1; TRBD2 matches at 9 bases. From germline, CDR1 is SGHRS and CDR2 YFSETQ. The CDR3 has 19 amino acids. V shed 0 bases, J shed 2 bases, and the junction held 12 bases outside the gene matches. Filled out from reference TRBV5-1 and TRBJ2-1, the complete variable domain reads KAGVTQTPRYLIKTRGQQVTLSCSPISGHRSVSWYQQTPGQGLQFLFEYFSETQRNKGNFPGRFSGRQFSNSRSEMNVSTLELGDSALYLCASSLVRLAESSTYNEQFFGPGTRLTVL.

This clonotype was detected only a few times. The chain employs TRBV6-5 and TRBJ2-5; D is ambiguous. The germline V gene has CDR1 MNHEY and CDR2 SVGAGI. V was trimmed by 0 bases and J by 0 bases, leaving 5 bases between them. The CDR3 runs to 14 residues. The chain's CDR3 is CASSYSTNQETQYF. CDR3 nucleotides: TGTGCCAGCAGTTACTCAACTAACCAAGAGACCCAGTACTTC.

This clonotype has a handful of counts. J is TRBJ1-1 and V is TRBV5-6; D not resolved. From germline, CDR1 is SGHDT and CDR2 YYEEEE. V lost 1 base and J 5 bases, leaving 9 bases between the germline ends. CDR3 length: 13 residues. The CDR3 protein is CASSLTRGTEAFF. The CDR3 nucleotides read TGTGCCAGCAGCTTGACGAGAGGGACTGAAGCTTTCTTT.

This clonotype was observed at least ten times. The rearrangement uses TRBV5-1 and TRBJ1-1, with 8 bases matching TRBD1. V lost 4 bases to trimming and J lost 1 base; unmatched junction nucleotides: 6. Germline assignment: CDR1 SGHRS and CDR2 YFSETQ. The CDR3 runs 15 residues. The CDR3 is CASSTGQGWNTEAFF. The CDR3, as DNA: TGCGCCAGCAGCACCGGACAGGGATGGAACACTGAAGCTTTCTTT.

In its sample, this clonotype was seen a few times. The chain has TRBV29-1 and TRBJ2-1; D may be TRBD1 or TRBD2 (5 bases each). Germline CDR1 SQVTM, CDR2 ANQGSEA. This CDR3 has 17 amino acids. The germline V and J ends were trimmed by 7 bases and 5 bases, with 27 bases remaining between them. The CDR3 is CSARGSPGRVGNNEQFF. CDR3 bases: TGCAGCGCCCGAGGTTCGCCGGGGCGCGTGGGAAACAATGAGCAGTTCTTC.

This clonotype was found many times. The V gene is TRBV13, the J gene TRBJ2-7; no firm D call. The germline CDR1 and CDR2 sequences are PRHDT and FYEKMQ (reference sequence). The CDR3 is made up of 13 amino acids. Trimming shortened V by 1 base and J by 2 bases, and 6 bases separated the two germline ends. CDR3 in amino acids: CASSLADPYEQYF. The CDR3 DNA reads TGTGCCAGCAGCTTAGCTGATCCCTACGAGCAGTACTTC. Based on the CDR3 plus reference TRBV13 and TRBJ2-7, the full variable domain is AAGVIQSPRHLIKEKRETATLKCYPIPRHDTVYWYQQGPGQDPQFLISFYEKMQSDKGSIPDRFSAQQFSDYHSELNMSSLELGDSALYFCASSLADPYEQYFGPGTRLTVT.

This clonotype has a count of ten or more. This chain joins TRBV27 and TRBJ2-2; D gene unclear. The CDR3 is 11 residues long. Trimming removed 4 bases from V and 4 bases from J, with 1 base in between. CDR1 MNHEY and CDR2 SMNVEV come from the germline V gene (reference sequence). This CDR3 is CASSSTGELFF. As DNA, the CDR3 is TGTGCCAGCAGTTCCACCGGGGAGCTGTTTTTT.